The 6 T cell receptor beta chains presented below share a single source sample, sequenced in a study of blood T cell repertoires in COVID-19. Sequencing used immunoSEQ multiplex PCR; TCRdb keeps in-frame clones, though not all of them. Here the sample spans roughly 360,000 clones, around 84% being singletons. Input material: peripheral blood. The source of these receptors is a human donor with acute or convalescent COVID-19. The donor label of this sample is uncertain.

The rearrangement joins TRBV4-1 to TRBJ2-7; perhaps TRBD1 as D (7 bases). The CDR3 totals 18 residues. Germline CDR1 reads MGHRA; CDR2 reads YSYEKL. The V end lost 3 bases, the J end lost 4 bases, and 25 bases lay between the germline ends. The CDR3 loop is CASSQQDFLGGQRYEQYF. The CDR3 DNA reads as TGCGCCAGCAGCCAGCAGGATTTCCTCGGGGGACAGAGGTACGAGCAGTACTTC.

This rearrangement joins TRBV5-1 to TRBJ2-5; D may be TRBD1 (5 bases). The germline CDR1 and CDR2 sequences are SGHRS and YFSETQ. Trimming left V 3 bases short and J 2 bases short, with 17 bases between. This CDR3 comprises 16 residues. CDR3 sequence: CASSSTSGAGQETQYF. CDR3 in DNA: TGCGCCAGCAGCTCGACCTCTGGGGCCGGGCAAGAGACCCAGTACTTC.

The rearrangement joins TRBV30 to TRBJ1-5, with TRBD1 matching over 9 bases. Germline V gene data show CDR1 as GTSNPN and CDR2 as SVGIG (reference sequence). The CDR3 runs 15 residues. The junction had 3 bases not matched to a gene; V was cut back by 2 bases and J by 1 base. The CDR3 here is CAWSSGQGSNQPQHF. As DNA, the CDR3 is TGTGCCTGGAGTTCGGGACAGGGCAGCAATCAGCCCCAGCATTTT. Full variable domain (missing parts from reference TRBV30 and TRBJ1-5): SQTIHQWPATLVQPVGSPLSLECTVEGTSNPNLYWYRQAAGRGLQLLFYSVGIGQISSEVPQNLSASRPQDRQFILSSKKLLLSDSGFYLCAWSSGQGSNQPQHFGDGTRLSIL.

The sample holds a few counts of this clone. This chain connects TRBV27 to TRBJ1-2, with 9 bases fitting TRBD1. The CDR3 has 15 residues. With 6 bases clipped from V and 7 bases from J, the junction kept 12 bases outside the gene matches. The V gene's germline CDR1 is MNHEY and CDR2 SMNVEV (reference sequence). The CDR3 protein is CASSSQPGQGFGYTF. DNA for the CDR3: TGTGCCAGCAGCTCACAACCGGGACAGGGTTTTGGCTACACCTTC.

The J gene is TRBJ2-7, the V gene TRBV7-8; D gene ambiguous. The CDR3 has 14 residues. Per germline, CDR1 SGHVS and CDR2 FQNEAQ. V dropped 1 base and J dropped 0 bases, with 7 bases sitting between them. DNA for the CDR3: TGTGCCAGCAGCTTAGACAGCTACTCCTACGAGCAGTACTTC. Protein: CASSLDSYSYEQYF.

The chain joins TRBV3-1 (or the pseudogene TRBV3-2) to TRBJ2-5, with 10 bases identical to TRBD1. The CDR3 sequence is 14 residues long. V was pared by 7 bases and J by 4 bases, with 6 bases of the junction left unmatched. Germline CDR1 and CDR2: LGHDT and YNNKEL (reference sequence). The CDR3: CASKRQGAGETQYF. The CDR3 bases are TGTGCCAGCAAAAGACAGGGGGCAGGAGAGACCCAGTACTTC.